The source of this TCR beta chain is a study of blood T cells in healthy people across ages. The CDR3 is made up of 16 amino acids. The junction had 10 bases not matched to a gene; V was cut back by 5 bases and J by 1 base. Germline V CDR1 and CDR2: SGHNT, YENEEA. Comments on this clonotype: Its antigen is currently unknown.

Peripheral blood samples of approximately 10 milliliters were drawn from each donor. Each sample had at least 6 million PBMCs isolated. Overall study findings and caveats: It was the long-lived donors that had more naive CD4+ cells and higher diversity than aged donors.

Next came a second PCR, run for about 6 to 11 cycles, which used a sample-barcoded 5' primer along with a J-beta primer mix. Carrying 12 random nucleotides, a template-switch adaptor labeled each individual cDNA molecule. Using its own MiXCR run on the 5' RACE reads, TCRdb lists one record per CDR3 protein. The sample includes hundreds of thousands of distinct CDR3 sequences, around two fifths of them seen just once. The material sequenced was blood. The origin of this receptor is a man in his sixties in good health. The rearrangement uses TRBV11-3 and TRBJ2-5; 7 bases match TRBD1. In DNA form, the CDR3 reads TGTGCCAGCAGCCCATCGACAGGGTTGCGCCAAGAGACCCAGTACTTC. This encodes CASSPSTGLRQETQYF.